The 3 T cell receptor beta chains below were found in one sample sequenced in a study of monozygotic twins with inflammatory bowel disease. TCRdb re-called the 5' RACE reads and catalogs CDR3 proteins one per entry, DNA excluded. Here the sample table reports 300,000 to 400,000 distinct CDR3 sequences. Sequenced input: blood. The receptor set was obtained from a human donor with ulcerative colitis or Crohn's disease, or a healthy co-twin of an affected twin (not recorded which).

This CDR3 reads CASSRSYSGKAHNEQFF. The chain has TRBV18 and TRBJ2-1; without DNA, the TCRdb call of TRBD2 cannot be checked. CDR3 length equals 17 residues. From germline, CDR1 is KGHSH and CDR2 LQKENI.

The rearrangement links TRBV9 to TRBJ2-3. This CDR3 comprises 15 residues. Germline V gene sequence: CDR1 SGDLS, CDR2 YYNGEE. The CDR3 sequence: CASSVESGHTDTQYF. Together with reference TRBV9 and TRBJ2-3, the CDR3 gives the full variable domain: DSGVTQTPKHLITATGQRVTLRCSPRSGDLSVYWYQQSLDQGLQFLIQYYNGEERAKGNILERFSAQQFPDLHSELNLSSLELGDSALYFCASSVESGHTDTQYFGPGTRLTVL.

This chain joins TRBV15 and TRBJ2-2. Germline V CDR1 and CDR2: LNHNV, YYDKDF (reference sequence). The CDR3 runs 13 residues. The CDR3 reads CATSIGYTGELFF.